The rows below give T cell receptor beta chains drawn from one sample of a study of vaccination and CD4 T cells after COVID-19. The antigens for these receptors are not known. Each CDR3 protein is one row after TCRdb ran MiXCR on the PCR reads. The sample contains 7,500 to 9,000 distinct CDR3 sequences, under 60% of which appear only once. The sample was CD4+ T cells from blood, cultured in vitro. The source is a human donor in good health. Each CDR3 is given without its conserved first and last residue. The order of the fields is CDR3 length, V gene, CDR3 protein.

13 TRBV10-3 AISESGQHEETQY
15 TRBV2 ASSPTLGAFPSGGYT
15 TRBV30 AWSRYGGGKVRNEQF
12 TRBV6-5 ASSLDRPNSPLH
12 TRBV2 ASKRQGGNQPQH
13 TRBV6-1 ASSHGDGPKNIQY
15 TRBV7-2 ASSLTLADTSTDTQY
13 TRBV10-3 AIRPDSGSTGELF
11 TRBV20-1 SARDANTGELF
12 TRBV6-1 ASRATGVAGELF
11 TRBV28 ASTRAGWGEQY
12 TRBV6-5 ASSYKAGAYEQY
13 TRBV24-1 AASDRRDPQETQY
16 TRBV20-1 SARDPSQGGKSSYEQY
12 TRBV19 ASSTQDYPPAAF
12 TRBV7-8 ASSLSRLGAGYT
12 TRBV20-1 SARPGHMNTEAF
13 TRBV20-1 SVIHGGGGNREQY
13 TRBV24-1 ATSRTSGAGNEQF
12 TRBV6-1 ASIQDRGKNIQY
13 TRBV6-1 ASSEGVTMNTEAF
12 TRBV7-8 ASSYIGPAYEQY
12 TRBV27 ASSFERRHYEQY
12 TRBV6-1 ASSTSGHTDTQY
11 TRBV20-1 SADRGYTGELF
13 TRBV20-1 SARDRRRVGDTQY
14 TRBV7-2 ASSHRIAGGRYEQF
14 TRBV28 ASTNHATGNSYGYT
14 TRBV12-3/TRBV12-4 ASRRDRVVVNSPLH
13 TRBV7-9 ASSLVASGLAEQF
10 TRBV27 ASRTAVSPLH
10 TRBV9 ASSPGYGGYT
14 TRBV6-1 ASSIGTGAYQETQY
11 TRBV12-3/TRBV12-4 ASGAGSNSPLH
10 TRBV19 ASSLQGSGYT
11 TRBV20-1 SARALAGDLQY
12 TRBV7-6 ASSRSGRVDEQY
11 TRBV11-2 ASSRGASETQY
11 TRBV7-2 ASSSFGSREAF
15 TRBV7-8 ASSFVPMSGRRETQY
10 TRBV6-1 ASMSGNQPQH
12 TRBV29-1 SVEAPGQLYGYT
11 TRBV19 ASNDMGPEGYT
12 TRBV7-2 ASSSFLPTDTQY
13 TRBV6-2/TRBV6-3 ASNDPRGYGGELF
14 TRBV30 AWSVSGVPYNSPLH
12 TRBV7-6 ASSLGGENTEAF
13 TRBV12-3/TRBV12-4 ASSRRRALGRGYT
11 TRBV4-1 ASSQPTADTQY
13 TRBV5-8 ASSPLDRGKNIQY
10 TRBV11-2 ASSLATYEQY